What follows is one TCR beta chain and its context. CDR1 is SGHDT and CDR2 is YYEEEE in the germline V gene. Trimming took off 0 bases at V and 2 bases at J, with 8 bases between the two ends. The CDR3 is made up of 15 amino acids. This sample stems from a study of STAT5B mutations in CD4+ large granular lymphocyte leukemia. Some clones are missing from TCRdb's copy, which holds only in-frame ones; the method was immunoSEQ multiplex PCR. The repertoire holds approximately 41,000 clones, with roughly 85% as singletons. What was sequenced was CD4+ T cells from blood buffy coats. The source of this sequence is a human donor in good health. This chain joins TRBV5-6 and TRBJ2-2; no clear D gene. This CDR3 reads CASSLGRKNTGELFF. CDR3 DNA: TGTGCCAGCAGCTTGGGGCGGAAAAACACCGGGGAGCTGTTTTTT.